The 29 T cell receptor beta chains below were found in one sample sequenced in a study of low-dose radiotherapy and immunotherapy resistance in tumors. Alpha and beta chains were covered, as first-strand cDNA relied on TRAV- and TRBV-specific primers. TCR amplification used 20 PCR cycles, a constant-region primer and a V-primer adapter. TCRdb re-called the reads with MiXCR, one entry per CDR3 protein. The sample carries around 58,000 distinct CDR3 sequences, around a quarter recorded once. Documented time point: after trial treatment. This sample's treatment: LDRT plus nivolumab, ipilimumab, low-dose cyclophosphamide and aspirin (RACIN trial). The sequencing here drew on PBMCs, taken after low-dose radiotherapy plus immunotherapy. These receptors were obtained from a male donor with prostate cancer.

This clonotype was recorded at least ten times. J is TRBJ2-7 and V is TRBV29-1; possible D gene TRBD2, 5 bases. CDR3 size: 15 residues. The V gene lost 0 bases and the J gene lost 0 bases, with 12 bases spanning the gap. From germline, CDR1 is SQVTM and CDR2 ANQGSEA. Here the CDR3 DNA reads TGCAGCGTTGAAGAGCGGGCCCAGAGCTCCTACGAGCAGTACTTC. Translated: CSVEERAQSSYEQYF.

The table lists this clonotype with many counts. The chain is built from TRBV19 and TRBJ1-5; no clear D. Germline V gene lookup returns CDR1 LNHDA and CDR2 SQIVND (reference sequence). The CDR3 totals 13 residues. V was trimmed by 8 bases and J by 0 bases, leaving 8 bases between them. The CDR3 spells CASGTYSNQPQHF. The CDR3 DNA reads TGTGCCAGTGGCACTTATAGCAATCAGCCCCAGCATTTT.

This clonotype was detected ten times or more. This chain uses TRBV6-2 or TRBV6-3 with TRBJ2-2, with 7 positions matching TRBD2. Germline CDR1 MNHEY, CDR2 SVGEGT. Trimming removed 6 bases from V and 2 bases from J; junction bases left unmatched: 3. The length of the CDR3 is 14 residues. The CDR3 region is CASRGTTNTGELFF. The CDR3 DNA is TGTGCCAGCAGGGGGACTACCAACACCGGGGAGCTGTTTTTT.

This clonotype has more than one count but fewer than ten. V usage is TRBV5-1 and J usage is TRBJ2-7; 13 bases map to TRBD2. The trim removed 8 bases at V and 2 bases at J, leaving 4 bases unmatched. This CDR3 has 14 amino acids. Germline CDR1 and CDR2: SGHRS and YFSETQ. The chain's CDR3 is CASTGTSGAYEQYF. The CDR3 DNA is TGCGCCAGTACCGGGACTAGCGGGGCCTACGAGCAGTACTTC.

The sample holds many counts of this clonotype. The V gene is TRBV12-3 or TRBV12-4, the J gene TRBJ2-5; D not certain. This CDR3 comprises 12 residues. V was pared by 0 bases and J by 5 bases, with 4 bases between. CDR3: CASSLAFETQYF. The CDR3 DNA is TGTGCCAGCAGTTTAGCGTTTGAGACCCAGTACTTC.

CDR3 sequence reads: CASHPGHTNTEAFF. The CDR3 DNA follows: TGTGCTAGCCACCCGGGACATACGAACACTGAAGCTTTCTTT. The chain employs TRBV12-5 and TRBJ1-1; D may be TRBD1 (6 bases). Trimming removed 9 bases from V and 1 base from J, with 15 bases in between. The germline V gene encodes CDR1 LGHNT and CDR2 FRNRAP. This CDR3 is 14 amino acids long.

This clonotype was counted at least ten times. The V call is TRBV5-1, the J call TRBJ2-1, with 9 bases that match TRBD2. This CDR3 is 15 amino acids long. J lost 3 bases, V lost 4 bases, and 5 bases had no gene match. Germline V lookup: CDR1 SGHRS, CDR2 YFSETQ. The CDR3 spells CASSLAAGGYNEQFF. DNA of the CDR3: TGCGCCAGCAGCCTGGCAGCGGGAGGCTACAATGAGCAGTTCTTC.

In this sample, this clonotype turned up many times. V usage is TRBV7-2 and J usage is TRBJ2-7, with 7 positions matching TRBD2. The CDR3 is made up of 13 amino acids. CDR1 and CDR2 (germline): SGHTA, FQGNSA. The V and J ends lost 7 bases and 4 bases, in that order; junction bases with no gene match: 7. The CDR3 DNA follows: TGTGCCAGCACCTGGACTAGAGAGTACGAGCAGTACTTC. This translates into CASTWTREYEQYF.

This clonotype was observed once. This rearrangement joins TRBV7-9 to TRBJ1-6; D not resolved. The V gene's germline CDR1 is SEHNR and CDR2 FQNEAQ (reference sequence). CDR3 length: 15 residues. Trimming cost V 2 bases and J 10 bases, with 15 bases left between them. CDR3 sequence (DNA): TGTGCCAGCAGCTTACGCGGAGGGTCCGACTCACCCCTCCACTTT. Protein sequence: CASSLRGGSDSPLHF.

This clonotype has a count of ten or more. As DNA, the CDR3 is TGCGCCAGCAGCTTGGGACGCGCGGGAGGCGGGAATGAGCAGTTCTTC. It codes for CASSLGRAGGGNEQFF. The chain combines TRBV5-1 with TRBJ2-1; 8 bases are shared with TRBD2. The CDR3 loop spans 16 amino acids. Germline V CDR1 and CDR2: SGHRS, YFSETQ. With V trimmed by 0 bases and J by 7 bases, 9 bases remained unmatched.

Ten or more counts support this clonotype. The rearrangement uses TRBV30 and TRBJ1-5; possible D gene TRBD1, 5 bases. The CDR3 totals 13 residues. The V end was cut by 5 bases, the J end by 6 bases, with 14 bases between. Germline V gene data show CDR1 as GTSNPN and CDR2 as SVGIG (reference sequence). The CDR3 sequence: CAWAAGGGQPQHF. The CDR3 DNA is TGTGCCTGGGCAGCCGGGGGTGGTCAGCCCCAGCATTTT.

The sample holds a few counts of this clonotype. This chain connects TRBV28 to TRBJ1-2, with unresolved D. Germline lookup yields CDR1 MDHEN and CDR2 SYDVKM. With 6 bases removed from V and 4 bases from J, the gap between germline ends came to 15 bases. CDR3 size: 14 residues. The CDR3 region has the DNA TGTGCCAGCAGCCCCGGGAGGGCGGGCTATGGCTACACCTTC. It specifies CASSPGRAGYGYTF.

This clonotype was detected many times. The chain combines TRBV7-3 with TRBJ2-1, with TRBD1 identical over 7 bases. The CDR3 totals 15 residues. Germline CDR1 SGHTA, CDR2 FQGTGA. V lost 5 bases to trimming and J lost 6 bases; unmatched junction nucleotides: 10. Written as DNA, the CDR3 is TGTGCCAGCAGCCCGAGGACAGGACCGGGCAATGAGCAGTTCTTC. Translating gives CASSPRTGPGNEQFF.

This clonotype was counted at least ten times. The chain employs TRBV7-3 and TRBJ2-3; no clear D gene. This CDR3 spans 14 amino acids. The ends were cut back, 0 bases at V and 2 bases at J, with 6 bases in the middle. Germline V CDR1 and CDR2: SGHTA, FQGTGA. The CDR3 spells CASSLTDATDTQYF. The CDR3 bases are TGTGCCAGCAGCTTAACGGACGCCACAGATACGCAGTATTTT.

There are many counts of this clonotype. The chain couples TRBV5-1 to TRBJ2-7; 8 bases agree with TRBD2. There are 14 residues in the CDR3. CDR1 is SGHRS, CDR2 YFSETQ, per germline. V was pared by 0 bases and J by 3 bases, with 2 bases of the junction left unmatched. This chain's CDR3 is CASSLGAGVYEQYF. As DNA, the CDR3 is TGCGCCAGCAGCTTGGGAGCGGGGGTCTACGAGCAGTACTTC.

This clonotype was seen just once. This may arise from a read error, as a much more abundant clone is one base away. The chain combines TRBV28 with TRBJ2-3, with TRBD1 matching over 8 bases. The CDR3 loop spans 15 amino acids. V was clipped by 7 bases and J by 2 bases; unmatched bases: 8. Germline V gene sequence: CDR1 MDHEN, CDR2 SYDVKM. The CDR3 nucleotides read TGTGCCAGCATTTTCCGGACAGGGCACACAGATACGCAGTATTTT. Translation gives CASIFRTGHTDTQYF.

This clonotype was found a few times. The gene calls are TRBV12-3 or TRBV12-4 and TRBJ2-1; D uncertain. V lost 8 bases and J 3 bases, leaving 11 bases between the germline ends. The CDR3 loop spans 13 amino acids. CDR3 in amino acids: CASQLSLYNEQFF. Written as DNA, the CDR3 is TGTGCCAGCCAGCTGAGCCTCTACAATGAGCAGTTCTTC.

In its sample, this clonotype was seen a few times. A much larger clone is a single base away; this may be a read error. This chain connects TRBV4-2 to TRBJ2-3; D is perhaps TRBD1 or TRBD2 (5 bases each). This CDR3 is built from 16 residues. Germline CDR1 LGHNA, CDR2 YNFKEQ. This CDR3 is CASSPGGGPSTETQYF. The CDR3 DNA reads TGTGCCAGCAGCCCAGGTGGGGGACCAAGCACAGAAACGCAGTATTTT.

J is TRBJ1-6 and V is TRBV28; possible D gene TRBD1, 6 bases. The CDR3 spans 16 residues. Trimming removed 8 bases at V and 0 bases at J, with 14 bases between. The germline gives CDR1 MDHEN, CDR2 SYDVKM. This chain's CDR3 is CASAAGTSSYNSPLHF. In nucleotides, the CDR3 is TGTGCCAGCGCGGCGGGGACAAGCTCCTATAATTCACCCCTCCACTTT.

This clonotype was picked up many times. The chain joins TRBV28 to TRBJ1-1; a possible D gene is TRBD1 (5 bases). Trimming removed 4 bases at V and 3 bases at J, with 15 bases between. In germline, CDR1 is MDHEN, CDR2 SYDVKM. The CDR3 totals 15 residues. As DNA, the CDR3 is TGTGCCAGCAGTTGGGGGGGAATGGAAGACACTGAAGCTTTCTTT. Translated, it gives CASSWGGMEDTEAFF.

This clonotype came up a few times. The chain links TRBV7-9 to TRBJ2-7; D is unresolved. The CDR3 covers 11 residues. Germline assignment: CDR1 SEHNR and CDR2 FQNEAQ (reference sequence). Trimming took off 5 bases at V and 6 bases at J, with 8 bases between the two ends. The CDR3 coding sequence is TGTGCCAGCAGCCCAAAACTCGAGCAGTACTTC. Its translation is CASSPKLEQYF.

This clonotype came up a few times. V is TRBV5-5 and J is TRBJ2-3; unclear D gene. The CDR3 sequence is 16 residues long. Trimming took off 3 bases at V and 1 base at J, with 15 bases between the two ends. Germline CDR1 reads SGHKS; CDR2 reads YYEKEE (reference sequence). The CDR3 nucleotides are TGTGCCAGCAGCTCGGGCCCCTACCCAGGCACAGATACGCAGTATTTT. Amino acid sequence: CASSSGPYPGTDTQYF.

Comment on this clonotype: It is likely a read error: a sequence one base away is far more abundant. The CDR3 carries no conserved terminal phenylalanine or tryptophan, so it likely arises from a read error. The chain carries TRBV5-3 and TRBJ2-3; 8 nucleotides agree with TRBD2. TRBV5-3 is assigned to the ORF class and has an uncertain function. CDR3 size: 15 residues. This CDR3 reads CASSSRGGFTDTQYV. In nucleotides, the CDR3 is TGTGCCAGCAGCTCCCGGGGGGGCTTCACAGATACGCAGTATGTT.

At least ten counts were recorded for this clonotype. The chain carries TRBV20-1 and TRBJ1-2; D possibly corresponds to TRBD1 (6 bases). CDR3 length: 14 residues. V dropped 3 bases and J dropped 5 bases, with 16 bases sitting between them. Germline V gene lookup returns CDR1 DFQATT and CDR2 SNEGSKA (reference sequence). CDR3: CSARGGASLYGYTF. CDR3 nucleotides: TGCAGTGCTAGGGGGGGCGCCTCCCTTTATGGCTACACCTTC.

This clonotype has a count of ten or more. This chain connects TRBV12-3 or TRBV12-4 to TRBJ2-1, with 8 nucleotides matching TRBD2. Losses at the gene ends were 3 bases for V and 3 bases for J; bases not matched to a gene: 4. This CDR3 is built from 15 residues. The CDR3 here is CASSFLAGGYNEQFF. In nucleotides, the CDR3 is TGTGCCAGCAGTTTTCTGGCGGGGGGCTACAATGAGCAGTTCTTC.

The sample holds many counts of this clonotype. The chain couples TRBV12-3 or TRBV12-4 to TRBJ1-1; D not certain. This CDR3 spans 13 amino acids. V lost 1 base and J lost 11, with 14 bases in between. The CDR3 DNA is TGTGCCAGCAGTTTAGGTACTTACCGGTGGGCTTTCTTT. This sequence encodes CASSLGTYRWAFF.

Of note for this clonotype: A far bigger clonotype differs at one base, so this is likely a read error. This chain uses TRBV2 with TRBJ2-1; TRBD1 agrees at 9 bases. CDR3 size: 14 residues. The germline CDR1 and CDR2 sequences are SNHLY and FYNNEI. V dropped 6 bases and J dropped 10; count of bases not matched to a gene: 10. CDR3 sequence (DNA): TGTGCCAGCAGGACAGGGGGTGGCGCCTACGAGCAGTTCTTC. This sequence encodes CASRTGGGAYEQFF.

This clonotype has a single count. CDR3 region: CASSGSSGRRDTQYF. The CDR3 nucleotides are TGTGCCAGCAGTGGAAGTAGCGGGAGAAGAGATACGCAGTATTTT. The rearrangement uses TRBV2 and TRBJ2-3; 9 bases are shared with TRBD2. V trimming: 4 bases; J trimming: 5 bases; junction bases outside the gene matches: 7. The length of the CDR3 is 15 residues. The germline V gene has CDR1 SNHLY and CDR2 FYNNEI.

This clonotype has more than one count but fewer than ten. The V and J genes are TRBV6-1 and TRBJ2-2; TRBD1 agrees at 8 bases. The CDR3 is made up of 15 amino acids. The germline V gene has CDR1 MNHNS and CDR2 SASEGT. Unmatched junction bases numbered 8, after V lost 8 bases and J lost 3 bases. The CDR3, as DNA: TGTGCCAGCGCGTCAAGACAGGGGTACACCGGGGAGCTGTTTTTT. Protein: CASASRQGYTGELFF.